The 30 T cell receptor beta chains in this list originate from one sample, sequenced in a study of long-term antiretroviral therapy in people with HIV. The run of the v3.0 immunoSEQ assay was at survey level. Clones were read by immunoSEQ multiplex PCR, and TCRdb kept only the in-frame ones, dropping some. Altogether tens of thousands of clones are present, roughly 78% being singletons, with the ten largest covering about a tenth. The specimen was unsorted PBMCs, collected 1.5 years before starting antiretroviral therapy. The receptors were gathered from a man aged 18-30 years with HIV.

The V and J genes are TRBV7-6 and TRBJ1-5, with D maybe TRBD1 (5 bases). V dropped 1 base and J dropped 6 bases, with 10 bases sitting between them. The CDR3 totals 14 residues. Germline V gene lookup returns CDR1 SGHVS and CDR2 FNYEAQ. In DNA, the CDR3 is TGTGCCAGCAGCTTAGGGGGACCCTTTCAGCCCCAGCATTTT. Its protein product is CASSLGGPFQPQHF.

Points on this clone: The junction does not match germline at one end; this may be a read error. The genes are TRBV6-5 and TRBJ2-7; D might be TRBD2 (5 bases). Germline CDR1 reads MNHEY; CDR2 reads SVGAGI. The CDR3 has 13 residues. DNA of the CDR3: TGTGCCAACAGTATCGGACGGGGATACGAGCAGTACTTC. This sequence encodes CANSIGRGYEQYF.

This chain joins TRBV7-9 and TRBJ2-5; no firm D call. Germline loops: CDR1 SEHNR, CDR2 FQNEAQ (reference sequence). This CDR3 comprises 14 residues. V was shortened by 4 bases and J by 5 bases, with 14 bases between the two germline ends. Written as DNA, the CDR3 is TGTGCCAGCAGCTCCCGAGGAAGGGTGGAGACCCAGTACTTC. Amino acid sequence: CASSSRGRVETQYF.

The chain employs TRBV19 and TRBJ1-1; perhaps TRBD1 as D (5 bases). This CDR3 comprises 15 residues. The germline V gene has CDR1 LNHDA and CDR2 SQIVND (reference sequence). Between the trimmed V and J ends, which lost 5 bases and 5 bases, there was a span of 18 bases. The CDR3 region is CASSLAQGGRTEAFF. For the CDR3, the DNA is TGTGCCAGTAGTTTGGCGCAGGGCGGTCGGACTGAAGCTTTCTTT.

The V gene is TRBV28, the J gene TRBJ1-4, with D unresolved. The germline CDR1 and CDR2 sequences are MDHEN and SYDVKM. There are 15 residues in the CDR3. V was cut by 1 base and J by 8 bases, with 14 bases left in between. The CDR3 sequence is CASSLLPDRREKLFF. Here the CDR3 DNA reads TGTGCCAGCAGTTTATTACCGGACCGTAGGGAAAAACTGTTTTTT.

The J gene is TRBJ1-5, the V gene TRBV2, with D perhaps matching TRBD1 (5 bases). The V gene's germline CDR1 is SNHLY and CDR2 FYNNEI. V was clipped by 8 bases and J by 3 bases, with 11 bases between them. The length of the CDR3 is 13 residues. CDR3 in amino acids: CASQQAHNQPQHF. The CDR3 DNA reads as TGTGCCAGCCAACAGGCCCACAATCAGCCCCAGCATTTT.

The table lists this clone with a count of one. The V and J genes are TRBV2 and TRBJ1-5; D may be TRBD1 (6 bases). The CDR3 spans 15 residues. V was clipped by 5 bases and J by 4 bases, with 15 bases between them. Per germline, CDR1 SNHLY and CDR2 FYNNEI. The CDR3 DNA reads TGTGCCAGCAGTTCAGGGGCCCTCCCGAATCAGCCCCAGCATTTT. This translates into CASSSGALPNQPQHF.

The rearrangement links TRBV10-3 to TRBJ2-7; a possible D gene is TRBD1 (6 bases). The CDR3 has 14 residues. CDR1 ENHRY and CDR2 SYGVKD come from the germline V gene. The ends were cut back, 7 bases at V and 1 base at J, with 14 bases in the middle. In nucleotides, the CDR3 is TGTGCCATCAAGGACAGCACCTCATCCTACGAGCAGTACTTC. Translating gives CAIKDSTSSYEQYF.

The V call is TRBV30, the J call TRBJ2-1, with 13 bases that match TRBD2. Germline V gene lookup returns CDR1 GTSNPN and CDR2 SVGIG (reference sequence). V gave up 3 bases and J gave up 9 bases; unmatched junction bases: 5. The CDR3 is 14 amino acids. The CDR3 is CAWSTSGGAIEQFF. CDR3 nucleotide sequence: TGTGCCTGGAGCACTAGCGGGGGGGCCATTGAGCAGTTCTTC.

The V gene is TRBV2, the J gene TRBJ1-1; D remains ambiguous. Germline V gene data show CDR1 as SNHLY and CDR2 as FYNNEI. The CDR3 runs to 15 residues. V lost 2 bases, J lost 0 bases, and 10 bases lay in between. DNA for the CDR3: TGTGCCAGCAGTGAATCCCGGGTCGTGAACACTGAAGCTTTCTTT. Its protein is CASSESRVVNTEAFF.

This clone has just one count. The chain links TRBV6-6 to TRBJ1-4; D is uncertain. V lost 9 bases, J lost 6 bases, and 14 bases lay in between. This CDR3 spans 13 amino acids. Germline V gives CDR1 MNHNY, CDR2 SVGAGI (reference sequence). In DNA form, the CDR3 reads TGTGCCAGTAAGGACCACCTTTATGAAAAACTGTTTTTT. Translating it yields CASKDHLYEKLFF.

This clone was seen only a few times. This chain joins TRBV7-2 and TRBJ1-2; 7 positions agree with TRBD1. The CDR3 loop spans 16 amino acids. J was trimmed by 0 bases and V by 5 bases; bases with no gene match: 9. Germline CDR1 reads SGHTA; CDR2 reads FQGNSA. The chain's CDR3 is CASSALGQGANYGYTF. The DNA for the CDR3 is TGTGCCAGCAGCGCCTTAGGGCAGGGGGCTAACTATGGCTACACCTTC.

The chain uses TRBV21-1 and TRBJ1-2; the table's D gene call, TRBD1, was not cross checked with the DNA. TRBV21-1 is noted as a pseudogene. This CDR3 comprises 15 residues. The CDR3 protein is CASSKVRQGAGGYTF. The DNA of the CDR3 is TGTGCCAGCAGCAAAGTGCGACAGGGGGCCGGTGGCTACACCTTC.

The chain couples TRBV4-2 to TRBJ1-4, with D unclear. V dropped 6 bases and J dropped 8 bases, with 22 bases sitting between them. Germline values: CDR1 LGHNA, CDR2 YNFKEQ. The CDR3 is made up of 16 amino acids. CDR3 nucleotide sequence: TGTGCCAGCAGACAAAGACCCCCGGCCACTCAGGAAAAACTGTTTTTT. This encodes CASRQRPPATQEKLFF.

Only a few counts were recorded for this clone. The chain couples TRBV15 to TRBJ1-1; unclear D gene. Trimming cost V 1 base and J 2 bases, with 17 bases left between them. The CDR3 is 17 amino acids. Germline assignment: CDR1 LNHNV and CDR2 YYDKDF (reference sequence). As DNA, the CDR3 is TGTGCCACCAGCAGAGTAGGAGGGCCTGGTAGTAACACTGAAGCTTTCTTT. Protein sequence: CATSRVGGPGSNTEAFF.

The chain recombines TRBV13 with TRBJ2-1, with D perhaps assigned TRBD1 or TRBD2 (5 bases each). This CDR3 has 15 amino acids. Germline V gene sequence: CDR1 PRHDT, CDR2 FYEKMQ (reference sequence). V gave up 6 bases and J gave up 0 bases, with 12 bases separating them. In DNA, the CDR3 is TGTGCCAGCAGTGTAGGGGAGAGCTCCTACAATGAGCAGTTCTTC. This codes for CASSVGESSYNEQFF.

This clone was recorded once. This CDR3 is CASSSNYNEQFF. The CDR3 DNA sequence: TGTGCCAGCAGCTCTAACTACAATGAGCAGTTCTTC. This chain uses TRBV9 with TRBJ2-1; D is undetermined. The CDR3 is made up of 12 amino acids. The germline V gene encodes CDR1 SGDLS and CDR2 YYNGEE. V was pared by 4 bases and J by 3 bases, with 5 bases between.

The rearrangement joins TRBV27 to TRBJ2-5; 9 bases are shared with TRBD2. This CDR3 spans 13 amino acids. J was trimmed by 2 bases and V by 10 bases; bases with no gene match: 5. Germline loops: CDR1 MNHEY, CDR2 SMNVEV (reference sequence). The CDR3 sequence is CATAGGGQETQYF. Written as DNA, the CDR3 is TGTGCCACTGCGGGAGGGGGACAAGAGACCCAGTACTTC.

The V and J genes are TRBV2 and TRBJ1-2; D is ambiguous. CDR3 length: 14 residues. Germline values: CDR1 SNHLY, CDR2 FYNNEI. V lost 3 bases and J 3 bases, leaving 11 bases between the germline ends. CDR3 in DNA: TGTGCCAGCAGTGATTTGGCGGAGGACTATGGCTACACCTTC. Translated, it gives CASSDLAEDYGYTF.

The V and J genes are TRBV4-3 and TRBJ2-1; D call uncertain. There are 15 residues in the CDR3. Germline values: CDR1 LGHNA, CDR2 YSLEER. Trimming left V 0 bases short and J 4 bases short, with 10 bases between. CDR3 sequence reads: CASSQDGSRYNEQFF. In DNA, the CDR3 is TGCGCCAGCAGCCAAGATGGCTCCAGGTACAATGAGCAGTTCTTC.

This sequence joins TRBV19 and TRBJ2-7, with TRBD1 matching over 7 bases. The germline V gene encodes CDR1 LNHDA and CDR2 SQIVND (reference sequence). The junction had 8 bases not matched to a gene; V was cut back by 3 bases and J by 6 bases. CDR3 length: 14 residues. CDR3 sequence: CASSIGQGEFEQYF. In nucleotides, the CDR3 is TGTGCCAGTAGTATTGGTCAGGGGGAATTCGAGCAGTACTTC.

This clone was counted a few times. This sequence joins TRBV28 and TRBJ2-7; 11 bases line up with TRBD2. V trimming: 2 bases; J trimming: 4 bases; junction bases outside the gene matches: 1. The CDR3 has 14 residues. Per germline, CDR1 MDHEN and CDR2 SYDVKM. CDR3 residues: CASSLTSGSYEQYF. CDR3 DNA: TGTGCCAGCAGTTTAACTAGCGGGAGTTACGAGCAGTACTTC.

The V gene is TRBV7-9, the J gene TRBJ1-1, with TRBD1 as a possible D gene (6 bases). The V and J ends lost 8 bases and 1 base respectively, with 11 bases between them. This CDR3 has 13 amino acids. Germline loops: CDR1 SEHNR, CDR2 FQNEAQ (reference sequence). CDR3 bases: TGTGCCAGCTCACGGACAGAGAACACTGAAGCTTTCTTT. This codes for CASSRTENTEAFF.

The genes are TRBV2 and TRBJ2-1, with D hard to call. Germline-derived CDR1 and CDR2 are SNHLY and FYNNEI. The CDR3 contains 15 residues. Trimming took 2 bases from V and 6 from J, leaving 14 bases between them. The CDR3 spells CASSENPRNSNEQFF. In DNA, the CDR3 is TGTGCCAGCAGTGAAAACCCCCGAAACAGCAATGAGCAGTTCTTC.

This chain joins TRBV5-4 and TRBJ1-1; D unclear. Germline V gene data show CDR1 as SGHNT and CDR2 as YYREEE (reference sequence). The V end lost 0 bases, the J end lost 1 base, and 19 bases lay between the germline ends. This CDR3 is built from 18 residues. The CDR3 sequence: CASSLDFMSSEGNTEAFF. As DNA, the CDR3 is TGTGCCAGCAGCTTGGACTTTATGAGTTCCGAAGGGAACACTGAAGCTTTCTTT.

The table lists this clone with a few counts. The chain employs TRBV6-6 and TRBJ1-5; D call uncertain. The CDR3 consists of 13 residues. The germline CDR1 and CDR2 sequences are MNHNY and SVGAGI (reference sequence). The V end lost 7 bases, the J end lost 2 bases, and 9 bases lay between the germline ends. CDR3 region: CASTRGGNQPQHF. The CDR3 DNA follows: TGTGCCAGCACCCGGGGTGGCAATCAGCCCCAGCATTTT.

The CDR3 region is CASSLRGGRMNTEAFF. Here the CDR3 DNA reads TGTGCCAGCAGCTTACGAGGGGGCCGTATGAACACTGAAGCTTTCTTT. This chain connects TRBV7-9 to TRBJ1-1; TRBD1 agrees at 7 bases. This CDR3 contains 16 residues. With V trimmed by 2 bases and J by 0 bases, 6 bases remained unmatched. Germline CDR1 and CDR2: SEHNR and FQNEAQ (reference sequence).

The rearrangement joins TRBV6-1 to TRBJ1-1; the D gene is possibly TRBD1 (6 bases). Deletions cut 4 bases from V and 3 bases from J, with 18 bases between. The CDR3 contains 16 residues. The germline V gene has CDR1 MNHNS and CDR2 SASEGT. The DNA of the CDR3 is TGTGCCAGCAGTGCCCCGGGGGGGCCTTGGGACACTGAAGCTTTCTTT. It translates to CASSAPGGPWDTEAFF.

The V gene is TRBV14, the J gene TRBJ1-2; weak D call: TRBD1 (5 bases). Germline V gives CDR1 SGHDN, CDR2 FVKESK. V was cut by 1 base and J by 2 bases, with 11 bases left in between. The CDR3 contains 15 residues. The CDR3 reads CASSQVGQGNYGYTF. In nucleotides, the CDR3 is TGTGCCAGCAGCCAAGTAGGGCAGGGAAACTATGGCTACACCTTC. The variable domain in full, completed from reference TRBV14 and TRBJ1-2, reads EAGVTQFPSHSVIEKGQTVTLRCDPISGHDNLYWYRRVMGKEIKFLLHFVKESKQDESGMPNNRFLAERTGGTYSTLKVQPAELEDSGVYFCASSQVGQGNYGYTFGSGTRLTVV.

The chain combines TRBV2 with TRBJ1-5; 7 nucleotides line up with TRBD1. CDR3 length: 14 amino acids. CDR1 and CDR2 from the germline V gene are SNHLY and FYNNEI. Germline trimming cut 4 bases from V and 9 bases from J; bases unmatched to any gene: 9. The CDR3 reads CASSAGQRWGPQHF. In nucleotides, the CDR3 is TGTGCCAGCAGTGCGGGACAGCGTTGGGGGCCCCAGCATTTT.